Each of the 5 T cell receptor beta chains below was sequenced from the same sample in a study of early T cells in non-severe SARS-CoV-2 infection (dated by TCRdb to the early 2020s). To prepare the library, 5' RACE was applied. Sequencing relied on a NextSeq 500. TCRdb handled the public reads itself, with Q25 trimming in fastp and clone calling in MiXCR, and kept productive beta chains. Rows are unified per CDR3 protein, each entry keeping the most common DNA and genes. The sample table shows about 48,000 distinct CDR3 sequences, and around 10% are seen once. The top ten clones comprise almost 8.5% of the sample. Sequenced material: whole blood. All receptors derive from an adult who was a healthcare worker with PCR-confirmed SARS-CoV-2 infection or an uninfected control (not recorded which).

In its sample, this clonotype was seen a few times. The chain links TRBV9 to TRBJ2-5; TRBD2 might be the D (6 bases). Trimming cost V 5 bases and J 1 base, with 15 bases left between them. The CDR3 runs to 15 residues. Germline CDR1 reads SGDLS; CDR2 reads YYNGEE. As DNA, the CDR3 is TGTGCCAGCAGTTACGGAGGGTACTCCCAAGAGACCCAGTACTTC. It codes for CASSYGGYSQETQYF.

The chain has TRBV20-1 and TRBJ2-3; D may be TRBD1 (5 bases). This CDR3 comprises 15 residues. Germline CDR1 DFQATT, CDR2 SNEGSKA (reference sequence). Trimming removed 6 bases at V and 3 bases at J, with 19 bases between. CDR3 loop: CSASPGISLTDTQYF. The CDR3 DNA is TGCAGTGCATCACCAGGGATTTCTCTTACAGATACGCAGTATTTT.

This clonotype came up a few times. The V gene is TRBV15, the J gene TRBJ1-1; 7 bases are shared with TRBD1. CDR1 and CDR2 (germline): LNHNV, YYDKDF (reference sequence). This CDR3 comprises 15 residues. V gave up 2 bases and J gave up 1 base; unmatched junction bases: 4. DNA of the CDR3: TGTGCCACCAGCAGAACCGGGACAGCGAACACTGAAGCTTTCTTT. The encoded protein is CATSRTGTANTEAFF.

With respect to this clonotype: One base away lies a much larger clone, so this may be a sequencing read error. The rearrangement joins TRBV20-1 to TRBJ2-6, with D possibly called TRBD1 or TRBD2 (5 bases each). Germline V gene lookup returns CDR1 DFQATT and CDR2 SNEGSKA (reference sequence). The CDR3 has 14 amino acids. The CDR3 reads CSAEDLSGASVLTF. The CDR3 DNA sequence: TGCAGTGCGGAGGACCTCTCTGGGGCCAGCGTCCTGACTTTC.

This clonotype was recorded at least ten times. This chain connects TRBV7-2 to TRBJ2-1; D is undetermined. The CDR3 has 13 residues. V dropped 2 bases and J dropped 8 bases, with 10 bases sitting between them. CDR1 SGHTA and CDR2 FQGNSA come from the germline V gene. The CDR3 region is CASSLTWGYEQFF. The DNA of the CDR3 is TGTGCCAGCAGCTTAACGTGGGGATATGAGCAGTTCTTC.